These 20 T cell receptor beta chains were all obtained from the same sample, sequenced in a study of vaccination and CD4 T cells after COVID-19 (dated 2022 in TCRdb). Libraries were constructed by PCR. The data were produced on an Illumina iSeq 100. DNA from cultured CD4+ T cells was subjected to TCR sequencing with the Oncomine TCR Beta short-read assay at the Johns Hopkins FTIC core. The public reads were run again by TCRdb, first through fastp at Q25 and then through MiXCR, and only productive beta chains were kept. One record per CDR3 amino acid sequence lists the most common genes and DNA. The sample contains under 6,000 distinct CDR3 sequences, 35% to 50% of them found a single time. Of the sample, roughly 35% is held by the ten largest clones. These TCRs are of unknown antigen specificity. Interpreted using the paper, the treatment or condition label stands for: roughly 10-day PBMC culture with coronavirus spike peptide pools or control peptides (ViraFEST assay).

Sequenced sample: CD4+ T cells from blood, cultured in vitro. The receptors derive from a human donor who had recovered from COVID-19.

There are a few counts of this clonotype. The CDR3 coding sequence is TGTGCCAGCAGTAGTACAGGTTCGCGGTCACCCCTCCACTTT. Amino acids: CASSSTGSRSPLHF. This chain uses TRBV6-1 with TRBJ1-6; D perhaps matches TRBD1 (5 bases). The germline gives CDR1 MNHNS, CDR2 SASEGT. The V and J ends lost 5 bases and 10 bases respectively, with 15 bases between them. The CDR3 has 14 residues.

The chain links TRBV2 to TRBJ1-5, with a tentative D call TRBD1 (5 bases). Trimming shortened V by 5 bases and J by 6 bases, and 11 bases separated the two germline ends. This CDR3 has 13 residues. Germline loops: CDR1 SNHLY, CDR2 FYNNEI. The CDR3 DNA reads as TGTGCCAGCAGTCCGGGGGAAAGTCAGCCCCAGCATTTT. It specifies CASSPGESQPQHF.

V is TRBV20-1 and J is TRBJ2-1; D remains unclear. The V gene lost 6 bases and the J gene lost 7 bases, with 19 bases spanning the gap. Germline CDR1 is DFQATT and CDR2 is SNEGSKA (reference sequence). CDR3 size: 14 residues. The CDR3 DNA reads as TGCAGTGCACCGAATCCGATAATGGGGAATGAGCAGTTCTTC. Its translation: CSAPNPIMGNEQFF.

This chain links TRBV20-1 with TRBJ2-5; possible D gene TRBD1, 6 bases. The germline V gene encodes CDR1 DFQATT and CDR2 SNEGSKA (reference sequence). The CDR3 loop spans 14 amino acids. V was pared by 5 bases and J by 2 bases, with 15 bases between. In nucleotides, the CDR3 is TGCAGTGCTCCACCGACCGGGACACAAGAGACCCAGTACTTC. Its protein is CSAPPTGTQETQYF.

The chain links TRBV30 to TRBJ1-5; TRBD1 is a possible D gene (6 bases). The CDR3 sequence is 14 residues long. The germline V gene encodes CDR1 GTSNPN and CDR2 SVGIG (reference sequence). Trimming pared 4 bases from V and 6 bases from J, leaving 16 bases between. The CDR3 region has the DNA TGTGCCTGGACTTCCACCGACAGGACTCAGCCCCAGCATTTT. Encoded protein: CAWTSTDRTQPQHF.

The J gene is TRBJ2-5, the V gene TRBV14; D remains ambiguous. The germline V gene encodes CDR1 SGHDN and CDR2 FVKESK. The CDR3 loop spans 12 amino acids. Trimming pared 4 bases from V and 4 bases from J, leaving 7 bases between. The CDR3 DNA reads TGTGCCAGCAGCCGGGGTCGAGAGACCCAGTACTTC. This codes for CASSRGRETQYF.

In this sample, this clonotype turned up once. This sequence joins TRBV6-2 or TRBV6-3 and TRBJ1-5; weak D call: TRBD1 (5 bases). V dropped 7 bases and J dropped 6 bases, with 13 bases sitting between them. This CDR3 comprises 13 residues. CDR1 and CDR2 (germline): MNHEY, SVGEGT. The CDR3 DNA reads TGTGCCAGCACCCTCCGGGGGGTTCAGCCCCAGCATTTT. This gives the protein CASTLRGVQPQHF.

This clonotype has a handful of counts. This chain uses TRBV6-2 or TRBV6-3 with TRBJ2-4; no clear D gene. The CDR3 has 14 amino acids. CDR1 and CDR2 from the germline V gene are MNHEY and SVGEGT. Deletions cut 5 bases from V and 7 bases from J, with 15 bases between. The CDR3 DNA follows: TGTGCCAGCAGTCCGACACGACCTGAGAACATTCAGTACTTC. Its translation: CASSPTRPENIQYF.

The chain uses TRBV10-3 and TRBJ2-3; 13 bases align to TRBD2. Germline CDR1 and CDR2: ENHRY and SYGVKD. There are 14 residues in the CDR3. V shed 10 bases and J 4 bases; nucleotides not matched to a gene: 5. The CDR3 here is CATETSGGPDTQYF. CDR3 DNA: TGTGCCACCGAGACTAGCGGGGGGCCAGATACGCAGTATTTT.

The chain is built from TRBV6-1 and TRBJ2-1, with 16 bases fitting TRBD2. Germline trimming cut 8 bases from V and 9 bases from J; bases unmatched to any gene: 7. In germline, CDR1 is MNHNS, CDR2 SASEGT. The CDR3 has 15 residues. CDR3 residues: CASEGLAGGHSEQFF. CDR3 DNA: TGTGCCAGCGAGGGACTAGCGGGAGGGCACAGTGAGCAGTTCTTC.

The chain combines TRBV20-1 with TRBJ1-3, with D possibly matching TRBD1 (5 bases). V lost 0 bases and J lost 7, with 13 bases in between. The CDR3 covers 14 residues. In germline, CDR1 is DFQATT, CDR2 SNEGSKA (reference sequence). CDR3 DNA: TGCAGTGCTAGAGATGAAGGGGTGAGGAACACCATATATTTT. Translating it yields CSARDEGVRNTIYF.

The gene calls are TRBV10-3 and TRBJ2-7, with a tentative D call TRBD1 (6 bases). From germline, CDR1 is ENHRY and CDR2 SYGVKD. The CDR3 has 15 amino acids. V shed 5 bases and J shed 3 bases, with 17 bases lying between them. The CDR3 sequence: CAISPAQGQGYEQYF. Here the CDR3 DNA reads TGTGCCATCAGTCCTGCTCAGGGGCAGGGCTACGAGCAGTACTTC.

The chain couples TRBV7-2 to TRBJ2-2; TRBD2 aligns across 9 bases. Germline CDR1 is SGHTA and CDR2 is FQGNSA. Unmatched junction bases numbered 8, after V lost 4 bases and J lost 5 bases. The CDR3 loop spans 16 amino acids. The chain's CDR3 is CASSSRGGRGTGELFF. CDR3 bases: TGTGCCAGCAGCTCAAGGGGCGGGAGGGGGACCGGGGAGCTGTTTTTT.

In its sample, this clonotype was seen a few times. The chain is built from TRBV4-2 and TRBJ2-5; 7 bases map to TRBD1. Looked up from germline, CDR1 is LGHNA and CDR2 is YNFKEQ. The CDR3 is 14 amino acids. J gave up 3 bases and V 3 bases, and 4 bases lay outside the gene matches. The CDR3 DNA sequence: TGTGCCAGCAGCCAGGGGACAGCGAAAGAGACCCAGTACTTC. Translated, it gives CASSQGTAKETQYF.

The count of this clonotype is one. The chain has TRBV12-3 or TRBV12-4 and TRBJ2-3; a weak D match, TRBD1 (7 bases). The V and J ends lost 6 bases and 6 bases respectively, with 19 bases between them. There are 15 residues in the CDR3. The CDR3 protein is CASSRQGGLRDTQYF. The CDR3 nucleotides are TGTGCCAGCAGCCGACAGGGAGGTCTCAGGGATACGCAGTATTTT.

The chain carries TRBV2 and TRBJ2-7, with TRBD2 matching 7 bases. With 6 bases clipped from V and 0 bases from J, the junction kept 5 bases outside the gene matches. CDR1 and CDR2 (germline): SNHLY, FYNNEI. This CDR3 is built from 14 residues. CDR3 in amino acids: CASRSSGLSYEQYF. In nucleotides, the CDR3 is TGTGCCAGCAGATCTAGCGGCCTCTCCTACGAGCAGTACTTC.

This chain connects TRBV12-3 or TRBV12-4 to TRBJ2-5, with 9 bases aligning to TRBD1. The J segment lost 5 bases and the V segment lost 4 bases, leaving 8 bases of the junction unmatched. The CDR3 is made up of 15 amino acids. CDR3 sequence: CASSYGTGRGETQYF. The CDR3 bases are TGTGCCAGCAGTTATGGGACAGGGCGAGGGGAGACCCAGTACTTC.

The chain combines TRBV6-5 with TRBJ2-1, with a tentative D call TRBD1 (5 bases). V was trimmed by 0 bases and J by 6 bases, leaving 18 bases between them. The germline V gene encodes CDR1 MNHEY and CDR2 SVGAGI. The CDR3 is 17 amino acids. CDR3 DNA sequence: TGTGCCAGCAGTTACTCACATCCCGCCAGGGCTCCCAATGAGCAGTTCTTC. Translated: CASSYSHPARAPNEQFF.

This clonotype has just one count. This sequence joins TRBV6-5 and TRBJ2-1; D not resolved. Germline CDR1 MNHEY, CDR2 SVGAGI. CDR3 length: 15 amino acids. V lost 2 bases and J 2 bases, leaving 10 bases between the germline ends. The CDR3 sequence: CASSYGEFTYNEQFF. CDR3 DNA sequence: TGTGCCAGCAGTTACGGGGAATTTACCTACAATGAGCAGTTCTTC.

This rearrangement joins TRBV20-1 to TRBJ2-7; 7 bases fit TRBD2. Germline CDR1 is DFQATT and CDR2 is SNEGSKA (reference sequence). V lost 3 bases to trimming and J lost 3 bases; unmatched junction nucleotides: 5. CDR3 size: 13 residues. The CDR3 DNA reads as TGCAGTGCTAGTTTAGGGGAGGGCTACGAGCAGTACTTC. Translation: CSASLGEGYEQYF.